A selection of T cell receptor beta chains follows, all from one sample in a study of blood T cells in healthy people across ages. TCRdb fed the 5' RACE reads into MiXCR, producing one record per CDR3 protein. The table lists 800,000 or so distinct CDR3 sequences, approximately 25% of them singletons. The sample was also reused in another study, on T cells of mothers and their children.

Sample: blood. Receptors were obtained from a boy aged 5-17 years in good health. Both conserved end residues are part of each CDR3. D genes are given only for firm matches. The size of a clone is reported for some rows only, either as once, few or many, or as a class for expanded clones.

>NA|TRBV20-1|few|TRBJ2-7
TGCAGTGCTAGAGGCCGGCGGGACTTCTACGAGCAGTACTTC
CSARGRRDFYEQYF
>TRBD1|TRBV2|NA|TRBJ2-1
TGTGCCAGCAGTGAAGCCCGGGACAGGGGGTACAATGAGCAGTTCTTC
CASSEARDRGYNEQFF
>NA|TRBV7-2|NA|TRBJ1-5
TGTGCCAGCAGCTTAAGGTCGAATCAGCCCCGGCATTTT
CASSLRSNQPRHF
>NA|TRBV14|NA|TRBJ2-1
TGTGCCAGCAGCCAAGATCGAGGCGGGTTTTGGTCCTACAATGAGCAGTTCTTC
CASSQDRGGFWSYNEQFF
>TRBD1|TRBV5-1|NA|TRBJ2-7
TGCGCCAGCAGCCCGGGACAGCTTAACTACGAGCAGTACTTC
CASSPGQLNYEQYF
>NA|TRBV29-1|few|TRBJ2-2
TGCAGCGTCCTCGACAGGCCGAACACCGGGGAGCTGTTTTTT
CSVLDRPNTGELFF
>NA|TRBV28|few|TRBJ2-3
TGTGCCAGCAGTTTACAGGTCAGGTTCACAGATACGCAGTATTTT
CASSLQVRFTDTQYF
>NA|TRBV4-3|NA|TRBJ2-3
TGCGCCAGCCTCCCAGATACGCAGTATTTT
CASLPDTQYF
>TRBD1|TRBV12-3/TRBV12-4|NA|TRBJ1-2
TGTGCCAGCAGTTCCAAAGACAGGGATGGCTACACCTTC
CASSSKDRDGYTF
>TRBD1|TRBV12-3/TRBV12-4|NA|TRBJ2-1
TGTGCCAGCAGTTTATCGTCACGGTTAGGGGGCGAGCAGTTCTTC
CASSLSSRLGGEQFF
>TRBD1|TRBV11-2|few|TRBJ1-2
TGTGCCAGCAGCTTGCGACAGGGGGTTGGCTACACCTTC
CASSLRQGVGYTF
>NA|TRBV20-1|NA|TRBJ2-7
TGCAGTGCTAGAGAACAGGGTAGCTACGAGCAGTACTTC
CSAREQGSYEQYF
>NA|TRBV20-1|few|TRBJ1-2
TGCAGTGTGAACCACCCGACCTTGGATAGGGATACCTTC
CSVNHPTLDRDTF
>NA|TRBV29-1|few|TRBJ2-7
TGCAGCGTTCGACTGCCCTACGAGCAGTACTTC
CSVRLPYEQYF
>NA|TRBV6-5|NA|TRBJ2-7
TGTGCCAGCAGCTACTCGTACGCGGCGATCGAATTCTACGAGCAGTACTTC
CASSYSYAAIEFYEQYF
>TRBD1|TRBV15|few|TRBJ1-1
TGTGCCACCAGCAGAGGGGACAGGCTACTCAAAAACACTGAAGCTTTCTTT
CATSRGDRLLKNTEAFF
>NA|TRBV24-1|few|TRBJ1-1
TGTGCCACCAGTGATGGTCCGGTCGCTGAAGCTTTCTTT
CATSDGPVAEAFF
>NA|TRBV7-8|few|TRBJ2-3
TGTGCCAGCAGCTCCCGGGGCGGTAGCACAGATACGCAGTATTTT
CASSSRGGSTDTQYF
>NA|TRBV4-3|NA|TRBJ2-4
TGCGCCAGCAGCCAAGATAGGGTTGCGAACATTCAGTACTTC
CASSQDRVANIQYF
>NA|TRBV20-1|NA|TRBJ2-4
TGCAGTGCTAGTGGGGCATCCCTAGCCAAAAACATTCAGTACTTC
CSASGASLAKNIQYF
>NA|TRBV5-6|NA|TRBJ1-1
TGTGCCAGCAGCTTGAGGGCCAGCCTAAACACTGAAGCTTTCTTT
CASSLRASLNTEAFF
>NA|TRBV6-2/TRBV6-3|few|TRBJ2-6
TGTGCCAGCAGTTCCCCGCGGACAGACCCTTTTTCTGGGGCCAACGTCCTGACTTTC
CASSSPRTDPFSGANVLTF
>NA|TRBV4-3|few|TRBJ1-6
TGCGCCAGCAGCCAAGAGTACATACCATCGAGCTCCTATAATTCACCCCTCCACTTT
CASSQEYIPSSSYNSPLHF
>NA|TRBV27|NA|TRBJ2-1
TGTGCCAGCAGTTTAAATCCAATTACCTACAATGAGCAGTTCTTC
CASSLNPITYNEQFF
>NA|TRBV7-3|NA|TRBJ2-3
TGTGCCAGCAGCTTACAGGGACTGTGGGATACGCAGTATTTT
CASSLQGLWDTQYF
>NA|TRBV3-1|NA|TRBJ2-2
TGTGCCAGCAGCCCAGACTTTTTGGGGGTCGGGGAGCTGTTTTTT
CASSPDFLGVGELFF
>TRBD2|TRBV7-9|NA|TRBJ2-7
TGTGCCAGCAGCTTACAACTAGCGGGCGTATACGAGCAGTACTTC
CASSLQLAGVYEQYF
>TRBD2|TRBV7-2|few|TRBJ2-4
TGTGCCAGCAGCCCCGGTTTTGGGCGGGGGGGTGTACTAGCCAAAAACATTCAGTACTTC
CASSPGFGRGGVLAKNIQYF
>NA|TRBV29-1|NA|TRBJ2-1
TGCAGCGTTGAAGTACGGCGGTACAATGAGCAGTTCTTC
CSVEVRRYNEQFF
>NA|TRBV16|few|TRBJ1-3
TGTGCCAGCAGCCAAGTCCCTACTACCATAGCCGGAAACACCATATATTTT
CASSQVPTTIAGNTIYF
>TRBD1|TRBV9|NA|TRBJ2-1
TGTGCCAGCAGCGTAGAGGGGGACAGGGGCTTTCATGAGCAGTTCTTC
CASSVEGDRGFHEQFF
>NA|TRBV5-1|few|TRBJ2-5
TGCGCCAGCAGCTTTCAGGGGCCGAGTCGAGAGACCCAGTACTTC
CASSFQGPSRETQYF